Following are 11 T cell receptor beta chains from one sample sequenced in a study of blood T cells in healthy people across ages. The authors ran a second PCR of roughly 6 to 12 cycles using a sample-barcoded 5' primer and a J-beta primer mix. Via MiXCR, TCRdb re-called the 5' RACE reads, giving one row per CDR3 protein. The top ten hold approximately 2.1% of the sample, which has about 2 million distinct CDR3 sequences, roughly 49% seen once. The sample comprised blood. The receptors come from a woman aged 40 to 50 in good health.

Only a few counts were recorded for this clonotype. The chain employs TRBV20-1 and TRBJ2-5; 11 bases line up with TRBD2. Germline V gives CDR1 DFQATT, CDR2 SNEGSKA (reference sequence). After removal of 5 bases from V and 3 bases from J, the junction contained 2 bases not matched to a gene. The length of the CDR3 is 13 residues. The CDR3 DNA sequence: TGCAGTGCTCAGGGACTAGCGGAAGAGACCCAGTACTTC. It is translated as CSAQGLAEETQYF.

The gene calls are TRBV6-1 and TRBJ2-5; D perhaps matches TRBD2 (6 bases). CDR1 is MNHNS, CDR2 SASEGT, per germline. Between the trimmed V and J ends, which lost 0 bases and 5 bases, there was a span of 10 bases. This CDR3 is built from 14 residues. The CDR3 region is CASSEAPRGETQYF. The DNA for the CDR3 is TGTGCCAGCAGTGAAGCGCCTCGGGGGGAGACCCAGTACTTC.

The V and J genes are TRBV28 and TRBJ1-5; no clear D. The CDR3 totals 12 residues. Germline V gene data show CDR1 as MDHEN and CDR2 as SYDVKM. V was pared by 1 base and J by 7 bases, with 5 bases between. The CDR3 reads CASSLSPQPQHF. The CDR3 DNA sequence: TGTGCCAGCAGTTTATCCCCCCAGCCCCAGCATTTT.

This clonotype was seen many times. This rearrangement joins TRBV12-3 or TRBV12-4 to TRBJ2-5; the D gene is possibly TRBD1 (6 bases). The CDR3 has 13 residues. Trimming removed 2 bases from V and 3 bases from J, with 7 bases in between. DNA for the CDR3: TGTGCCAGCAGTTTATACAGGGAAGAGACCCAGTACTTC. Its translation is CASSLYREETQYF.

The V and J genes are TRBV14 and TRBJ2-7; tentative D call: TRBD1 (6 bases). Trimming took 1 base from V and 2 from J, leaving 15 bases between them. Per the germline V gene, CDR1 is SGHDN and CDR2 is FVKESK. The CDR3 loop spans 16 amino acids. The CDR3 sequence: CASSQGVFGGTYEQYF. The CDR3 DNA follows: TGTGCCAGCAGCCAAGGGGTCTTTGGGGGCACCTACGAGCAGTACTTC. Supplemented by reference TRBV14 and TRBJ2-7, the full variable domain reads EAGVTQFPSHSVIEKGQTVTLRCDPISGHDNLYWYRRVMGKEIKFLLHFVKESKQDESGMPNNRFLAERTGGTYSTLKVQPAELEDSGVYFCASSQGVFGGTYEQYFGPGTRLTVT.

The chain links TRBV6-5 to TRBJ2-5; 12 bases line up with TRBD2. This CDR3 comprises 15 residues. Germline CDR1 MNHEY, CDR2 SVGAGI. Trimming removed 7 bases from V and 4 bases from J; junction bases left unmatched: 7. The CDR3 region is CASTKLAGGRETQYF. The DNA of the CDR3 is TGTGCCAGCACCAAACTAGCGGGGGGTAGAGAGACCCAGTACTTC.

The CDR3 spells CASSLTGTGVGGYTF. The CDR3 coding sequence is TGTGCCAGCAGTTTGACCGGGACAGGGGTCGGAGGCTACACCTTC. The V and J genes are TRBV6-5 and TRBJ1-2; 10 nucleotides align to TRBD1. Germline V gene sequence: CDR1 MNHEY, CDR2 SVGAGI. V was clipped by 4 bases and J by 8 bases; unmatched bases: 10. The CDR3 sequence is 15 residues long.

This clonotype was observed a few times. This chain links TRBV20-1 with TRBJ2-5; TRBD2 aligns across 8 bases. The germline CDR1 and CDR2 sequences are DFQATT and SNEGSKA (reference sequence). This CDR3 has 14 residues. Trimming cost V 5 bases and J 4 bases; bases outside gene matches: 9. CDR3 nucleotide sequence: TGCAGTGCTCCAATCCGGGGGGGAGGAGAGACCCAGTACTTC. It is translated as CSAPIRGGGETQYF.

The gene calls are TRBV4-1 and TRBJ2-7; TRBD1 or TRBD2 may be the D gene (5 bases each). From germline, CDR1 is MGHRA and CDR2 YSYEKL. This CDR3 contains 15 residues. V lost 6 bases and J 1 base, leaving 16 bases between the germline ends. This CDR3 is CASRRAEGSSYEQYF. DNA of the CDR3: TGCGCCAGCAGACGGGCCGAGGGGAGTTCCTACGAGCAGTACTTC.

In its sample, this clonotype was seen a few times. The V and J genes are TRBV4-2 and TRBJ2-7; D not resolved. Germline assignment: CDR1 LGHNA and CDR2 YNFKEQ. CDR3 length: 14 residues. Trimming took 0 bases from V and 2 from J, leaving 8 bases between them. Written as DNA, the CDR3 is TGTGCCAGCAGCCAAGATCCATCGGCCTACGAGCAGTACTTC. Translation: CASSQDPSAYEQYF.

A few counts support this clonotype. The rearrangement links TRBV4-3 to TRBJ2-1; D is perhaps TRBD2 (6 bases). Looked up from germline, CDR1 is LGHNA and CDR2 is YSLEER. The CDR3 totals 14 residues. With 0 bases removed from V and 9 bases from J, the gap between germline ends came to 12 bases. The CDR3 loop reads CASSQDRGSCEQFF. Written as DNA, the CDR3 is TGCGCCAGCAGCCAAGATCGGGGGTCTTGTGAGCAGTTCTTC.